Presented here are 8 T cell receptor beta chains from one specimen sequenced in a study of blood T cells in healthy people across ages. Combining a sample-barcoded 5' primer with a J-beta primer mix, a second PCR ran for about 7 to 11 cycles. TCRdb re-analysed the 5' RACE reads in MiXCR, keeping a single row per CDR3 protein. The sample lists roughly 800,000 distinct CDR3 sequences; 58% were seen once. Sequencing was carried out using blood. The receptors derive from a man aged 25-45 years in good health.

There are a few counts of this clonotype. The chain employs TRBV7-8 and TRBJ2-3; 9 bases map to TRBD2. CDR3 length: 15 amino acids. Per the germline V gene, CDR1 is SGHVS and CDR2 is FQNEAQ. The ends lost 5 bases at V and 2 bases at J; junction bases unmatched: 5. This CDR3 is CASSQAGGSTDTQYF. The CDR3 nucleotides are TGTGCCAGCAGCCAAGCGGGGGGATCCACAGATACGCAGTATTTT. The whole variable domain, remainder taken from reference TRBV7-8 and TRBJ2-3, is GAGVSQSPRYKVAKRGQDVALRCDPISGHVSLFWYQQALGQGPEFLTYFQNEAQLDKSGLPSDRFFAERPEGSVSTLKIQRTQQEDSAVYLCASSQAGGSTDTQYFGPGTRLTVL.

The table lists this clonotype with a count of one. V is TRBV29-1 and J is TRBJ1-1; TRBD1 agrees at 9 bases. This CDR3 has 13 amino acids. Per germline, CDR1 SQVTM and CDR2 ANQGSEA. The CDR3 bases are TGCAGTTTCACAGGGGGCTTGGTCACTGAAGCTTTCTTT. This codes for CSFTGGLVTEAFF.

This chain joins TRBV7-9 and TRBJ2-2; D could derive from TRBD1 or TRBD2 (5 bases each). V was pared by 5 bases and J by 9 bases, with 13 bases between. The CDR3 is 13 amino acids. CDR1 SEHNR and CDR2 FQNEAQ come from the germline V gene (reference sequence). The CDR3 reads CASSVRDGRELFF. CDR3 sequence (DNA): TGTGCCAGCAGCGTACGGGACGGCCGGGAGCTGTTTTTT.

J is TRBJ2-1 and V is TRBV20-1, with D possibly called TRBD1 or TRBD2 (5 bases each). Trimming removed 6 bases from V and 7 bases from J, with 19 bases in between. The CDR3 length is 14 residues. Germline CDR1 reads DFQATT; CDR2 reads SNEGSKA (reference sequence). CDR3 nucleotides: TGCAGTGCCCTAAATTGGGGGACCCGGAATGAGCAGTTCTTC. It translates to CSALNWGTRNEQFF.

The chain has TRBV6-1 and TRBJ2-7; D unresolved. V lost 6 bases and J lost 3, with 15 bases in between. Germline lookup yields CDR1 MNHNS and CDR2 SASEGT. This CDR3 is built from 14 residues. The CDR3 loop is CASRPREPVYEQYF. CDR3 in DNA: TGTGCCAGCAGACCCCGAGAGCCGGTCTACGAGCAGTACTTC.

This clonotype appeared a few times. The chain recombines TRBV7-2 with TRBJ2-1, with TRBD2 as a possible D gene (5 bases). This CDR3 has 12 amino acids. Trimming cost V 5 bases and J 10 bases, with 12 bases left between them. Germline V gene sequence: CDR1 SGHTA, CDR2 FQGNSA. This CDR3 reads CASSAVGGEQFF. CDR3 coding DNA: TGTGCCAGCAGCGCAGTCGGCGGGGAGCAGTTCTTC.

The chain employs TRBV20-1 and TRBJ2-1; 7 bases fit TRBD2. The CDR3 has 12 residues. With V trimmed by 4 bases and J by 8 bases, 5 bases remained unmatched. The germline V gene has CDR1 DFQATT and CDR2 SNEGSKA (reference sequence). The CDR3 region is CSAMGRVDEQFF. The CDR3 DNA follows: TGCAGTGCTATGGGGAGGGTGGATGAGCAGTTCTTC.

The rearrangement joins TRBV6-2 or TRBV6-3 to TRBJ2-5; D is tentatively TRBD1 or TRBD2 (5 bases each). The ends were cut back, 3 bases at V and 11 bases at J, with 22 bases in the middle. Germline loops: CDR1 MNHEY, CDR2 SVGEGT. This CDR3 region has 15 residues. The CDR3: CASSYWGRGPNEQYF. CDR3 in DNA: TGTGCCAGCAGTTATTGGGGCCGGGGTCCCAATGAGCAGTACTTC.